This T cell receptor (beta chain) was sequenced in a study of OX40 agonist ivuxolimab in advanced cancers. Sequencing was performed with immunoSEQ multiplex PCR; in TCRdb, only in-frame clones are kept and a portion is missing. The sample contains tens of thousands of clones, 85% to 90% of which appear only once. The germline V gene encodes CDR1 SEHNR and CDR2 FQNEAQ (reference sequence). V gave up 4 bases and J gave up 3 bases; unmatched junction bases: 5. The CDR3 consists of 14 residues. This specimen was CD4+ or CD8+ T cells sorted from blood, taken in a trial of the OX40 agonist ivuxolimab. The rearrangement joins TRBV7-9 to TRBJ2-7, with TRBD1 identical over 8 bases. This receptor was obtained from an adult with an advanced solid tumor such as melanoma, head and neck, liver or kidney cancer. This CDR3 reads CASSSQGALYEQYF. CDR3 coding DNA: TGTGCCAGCAGCTCCCAGGGGGCTCTCTACGAGCAGTACTTC.